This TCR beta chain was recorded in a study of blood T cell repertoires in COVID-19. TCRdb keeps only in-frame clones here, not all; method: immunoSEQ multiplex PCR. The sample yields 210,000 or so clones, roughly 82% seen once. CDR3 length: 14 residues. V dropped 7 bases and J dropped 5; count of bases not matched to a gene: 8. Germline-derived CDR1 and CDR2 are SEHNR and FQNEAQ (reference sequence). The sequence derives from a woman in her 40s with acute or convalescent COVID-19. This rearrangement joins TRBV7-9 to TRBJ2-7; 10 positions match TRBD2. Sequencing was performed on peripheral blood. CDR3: CASTLAGDQDEQYF. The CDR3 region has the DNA TGTGCCAGCACCCTAGCGGGAGATCAGGACGAGCAGTACTTC.